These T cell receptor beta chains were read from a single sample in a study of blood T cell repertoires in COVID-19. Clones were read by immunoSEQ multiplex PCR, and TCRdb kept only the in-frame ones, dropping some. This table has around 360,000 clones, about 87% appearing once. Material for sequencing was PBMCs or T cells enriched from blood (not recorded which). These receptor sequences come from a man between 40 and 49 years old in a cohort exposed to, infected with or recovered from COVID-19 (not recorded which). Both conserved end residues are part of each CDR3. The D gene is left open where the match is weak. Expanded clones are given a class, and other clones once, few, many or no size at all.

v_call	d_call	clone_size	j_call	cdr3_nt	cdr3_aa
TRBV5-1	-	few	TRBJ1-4	TGCGCCAGTCGAGCGGGGCTGGGTAATGAAAAACTGTTTTTT	CASRAGLGNEKLFF
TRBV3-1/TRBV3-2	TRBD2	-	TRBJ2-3	TGTGCCAGCAGCTATATTAGCGGGAGTTTAACAGATACGCAGTATTTT	CASSYISGSLTDTQYF
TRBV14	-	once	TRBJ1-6	TGTGCCAGCAGCCATTCCGGGACATCTTATAATTCACCCCTCCACTTT	CASSHSGTSYNSPLHF
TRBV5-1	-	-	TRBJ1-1	TGCGCCAGCAGGGAATCAGGGGATTGGGCTGAAGCTTTCTTT	CASRESGDWAEAFF
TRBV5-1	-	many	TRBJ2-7	TGCGCCAGCAGCTCCGCTAGCTCCTACGAGCAGTACTTC	CASSSASSYEQYF
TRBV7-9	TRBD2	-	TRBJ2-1	TGTGCCAGCAGCGGCACGGGAGGTGACAATGAGCAGTTCTTC	CASSGTGGDNEQFF
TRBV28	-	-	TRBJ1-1	TGTGCCAGCAGCATCCCTCGGGGGGCAGGGGTGAACACTGAAGCTTTCTTT	CASSIPRGAGVNTEAFF
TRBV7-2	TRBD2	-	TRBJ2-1	TGTGCCAGCAGCACACATCTAGCGGGAGGGGCCGCTGAGCAGTTCTTC	CASSTHLAGGAAEQFF
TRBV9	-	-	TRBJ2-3	TGTGCCAGCAGCGTTGGCCAGAGCTTCGGGGATACGCAGTATTTT	CASSVGQSFGDTQYF
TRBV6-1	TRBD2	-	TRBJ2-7	TGTGCCAGCAGTGAAGGGGGGACTAGCGGCCTCTACGAGCAGTACTTC	CASSEGGTSGLYEQYF
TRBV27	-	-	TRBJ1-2	TGTGCCAGCAGTTTTGGGGACGGGAGATCTTATGGCTACACCTTC	CASSFGDGRSYGYTF
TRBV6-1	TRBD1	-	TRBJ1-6	TGTGCCAGCAGTGGCCTCCCGGGACAGGGGAGGAAATATAATTCACCCCTCCACTTT	CASSGLPGQGRKYNSPLHF
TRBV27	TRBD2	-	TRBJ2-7	TGTGCCAGCAGTCTAGCGGGTTCCTCCTACGAGCAGTACTTC	CASSLAGSSYEQYF
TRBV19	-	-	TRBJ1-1	TGTGCCAGTAGTTCCTTCGGGAGCACTGAAGCTTTCTTT	CASSSFGSTEAFF
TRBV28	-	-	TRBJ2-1	TGTGCCAGTAACGTGGGGGGGACACCAAACTTTAATGAGCAGTTCTTC	CASNVGGTPNFNEQFF
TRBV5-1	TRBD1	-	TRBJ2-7	TGCGCCAGCGGACTAACAGGGGGCGACTACGAGCAGTACTTC	CASGLTGGDYEQYF
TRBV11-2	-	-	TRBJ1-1	TGTGCCAGCAGCTTAGATCGAGCAGGGGAAGCTTTCTTT	CASSLDRAGEAFF
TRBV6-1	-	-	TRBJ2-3	TGTGCCAGCAGTGAATTCGGAGTTGGCACAGATACGCAGTATTTT	CASSEFGVGTDTQYF
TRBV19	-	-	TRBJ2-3	TGTGCCAGTAGTGCACTCGCCGGAGATACGCAGTATTTT	CASSALAGDTQYF
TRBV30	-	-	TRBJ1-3	TGTGCCTGGAGGATGGACAGATCTGGAAACACCATATATTTT	CAWRMDRSGNTIYF
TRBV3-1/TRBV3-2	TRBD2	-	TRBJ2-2	TGTGCCAGCAGCCAAGGAGGCGGGAGGGCCTACACCGGGGAGCTGTTTTTT	CASSQGGGRAYTGELFF
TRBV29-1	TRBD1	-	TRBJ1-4	TGCAGCGTTGGCTACCGGGACAGTCCAGGGGAAAAACTGTTTTTT	CSVGYRDSPGEKLFF
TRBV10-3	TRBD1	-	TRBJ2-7	TGTGCCATCAGTTCAGGGACAGATCCCTACGAGCAGTACTTC	CAISSGTDPYEQYF
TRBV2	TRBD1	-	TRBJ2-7	TGTGCCAGCAGTGAAGCTTGGGACAGGGTATACGAGCAGTACTTC	CASSEAWDRVYEQYF
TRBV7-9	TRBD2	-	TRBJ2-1	TGTGCCAGCAGCTTAGAGATTACCTCAGCGGGAGGAAACAATGAGCAGTTCTTC	CASSLEITSAGGNNEQFF
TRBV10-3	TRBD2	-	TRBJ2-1	TGTGCCATCAGCCGCCCCGGGGCTAGCGGGAGCAATGAGCAGTTCTTC	CAISRPGASGSNEQFF
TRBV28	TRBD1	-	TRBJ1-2	TGTGCCAGCAGTTTGGGACAGGGTTATGGCTACACCTTC	CASSLGQGYGYTF
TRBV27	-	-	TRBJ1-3	TGTGCCAGCAGCCAGGGCCTCCTCTCTGGAAACACCATATATTTT	CASSQGLLSGNTIYF
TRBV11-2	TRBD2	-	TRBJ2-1	TGTGCCAGCAGCTTGGCTAGCGGGCCTTACAATGAGCAGTTCTTC	CASSLASGPYNEQFF
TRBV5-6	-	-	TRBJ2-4	TGTGCCAGCAGCTCCCTGTACCGCTCGGAGGCAGCGGTAGCGGAGATGCAGTACTTC	CASSSLYRSEAAVAEMQYF
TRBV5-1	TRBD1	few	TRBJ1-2	TGCGCCAGCAGCTTGGCAACAGGGGGAAGCTATGGCTACACCTTC	CASSLATGGSYGYTF
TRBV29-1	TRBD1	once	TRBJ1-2	TGCAGCGTGACGACAGGGGCGGATGGCTACACCTTC	CSVTTGADGYTF
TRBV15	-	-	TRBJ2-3	TGTGCCACCAGCAGCCACGGGGGAGATACGCAGTATTTT	CATSSHGGDTQYF
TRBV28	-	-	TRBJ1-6	TGTGCCAGCAGGCCCCAGGGGTACTATTCACCCCTCCACTTT	CASRPQGYYSPLHF
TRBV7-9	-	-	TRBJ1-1	TGTGCCAGCAACACAGATATAACTGAAGCTTTCTTT	CASNTDITEAFF
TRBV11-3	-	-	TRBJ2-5	TGTGCCAGCAGCTTTGGGACAATCCCGGGGGAGACCCAGTACTTC	CASSFGTIPGETQYF
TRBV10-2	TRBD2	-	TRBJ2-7	TGCGCCAGCACTCCTCCTAGCGGGAGTCCTGTGCAGTACTTC	CASTPPSGSPVQYF